The 25 T cell receptor beta chains below all came from one sample that was sequenced in a study of T cells after yellow fever vaccination. From the 5' RACE reads, TCRdb called clonotypes with MiXCR, one entry per CDR3 protein. The profile shows approximately 300,000 distinct CDR3 sequences, around 6.8% of them singletons. This sample comprised PBMCs, obtained approximately 47 days after the first yellow fever vaccination. These receptors were obtained from a young man who received the YFV17D yellow fever vaccine.

This clonotype was counted a few times. The chain carries TRBV7-2 and TRBJ2-3, with 9 bases matching TRBD2. Germline CDR1 is SGHTA and CDR2 is FQGNSA. CDR3 length: 15 residues. V shed 5 bases, J shed 6 bases, and the junction held 9 bases outside the gene matches. Here the CDR3 reads CASSPPAGGGDTQYF. The CDR3, as DNA: TGTGCCAGCAGCCCCCCAGCGGGGGGAGGGGATACGCAGTATTTT.

J is TRBJ1-2 and V is TRBV5-1; D unclear. V was shortened by 4 bases and J by 0 bases, with 19 bases between the two germline ends. Germline CDR1 reads SGHRS; CDR2 reads YFSETQ. The CDR3 is 17 amino acids. The CDR3 spells CASSVDGPSSPNYGYTF. The CDR3 coding sequence is TGCGCCAGCAGCGTCGACGGGCCTAGTTCCCCTAACTATGGCTACACCTTC.

The sample holds many counts of this clonotype. The chain carries TRBV25-1 and TRBJ2-5; possibly TRBD1 or TRBD2 for D (5 bases each). Germline CDR1 and CDR2: MGHDK and SYGVNS. CDR3 size: 13 residues. V was clipped by 2 bases and J by 6 bases, with 10 bases between them. CDR3 residues: CASSEEGKKTQYF. In nucleotides, the CDR3 is TGTGCCAGCAGTGAAGAGGGGAAGAAGACCCAGTACTTC.

This clonotype was observed a few times. The V and J genes are TRBV20-1 and TRBJ1-2; D not certain. From germline, CDR1 is DFQATT and CDR2 SNEGSKA (reference sequence). The CDR3 has 15 residues. Trimming took 0 bases from V and 1 from J, leaving 12 bases between them. The CDR3: CSAREGYSLNYGYTF. In DNA form, the CDR3 reads TGCAGTGCTAGAGAAGGGTACAGCCTTAACTATGGCTACACCTTC.

The chain has TRBV7-2 and TRBJ2-5; perhaps TRBD2 as D (6 bases). Looked up from germline, CDR1 is SGHTA and CDR2 is FQGNSA. CDR3 length: 13 residues. V lost 6 bases and J lost 3, with 11 bases in between. CDR3 loop: CASRTREEETQYF. The DNA for the CDR3 is TGTGCCAGCAGGACTAGAGAGGAAGAGACCCAGTACTTC. The entire variable domain, with the rest obtained from reference TRBV7-2 and TRBJ2-5, is as follows: GAGVSQSPSNKVTEKGKDVELRCDPISGHTALYWYRQSLGQGLEFLIYFQGNSAPDKSGLPSDRFSAERTGGSVSTLTIQRTQQEDSAVYLCASRTREEETQYFGPGTRLLVL.

This clonotype showed up just a few times. The rearrangement links TRBV12-3 or TRBV12-4 to TRBJ2-7, with D unresolved. Trimming stripped 6 bases from V and 1 base from J, with 4 bases between. The CDR3 covers 11 residues. CDR3 sequence reads: CASRASYEQYF. CDR3 nucleotide sequence: TGTGCCAGCAGGGCTTCCTACGAGCAGTACTTC.

This clonotype has more than one count but fewer than ten. This chain links TRBV7-2 with TRBJ2-7, with a tentative D call TRBD2 (6 bases). The CDR3 extends over 14 amino acids. Germline lookup yields CDR1 SGHTA and CDR2 FQGNSA. V was cut by 1 base and J by 3 bases, with 10 bases left in between. CDR3 in DNA: TGTGCCAGCAGCTTAGTAGGCGGGGACTACGAGCAGTACTTC. Protein product: CASSLVGGDYEQYF. Looking up the rest from reference TRBV7-2 and TRBJ2-7 gives the full variable domain: GAGVSQSPSNKVTEKGKDVELRCDPISGHTALYWYRQSLGQGLEFLIYFQGNSAPDKSGLPSDRFSAERTGGSVSTLTIQRTQQEDSAVYLCASSLVGGDYEQYFGPGTRLTVT.

This clonotype has only a few counts. The chain joins TRBV20-1 to TRBJ2-1; D possibly corresponds to TRBD2 (6 bases). Trimming removed 2 bases from V and 9 bases from J, with 26 bases in between. The CDR3 runs to 17 residues. The germline CDR1 and CDR2 sequences are DFQATT and SNEGSKA (reference sequence). The CDR3 spells CSARSPGWGDRAFEQFF. DNA for the CDR3: TGCAGTGCTAGATCCCCGGGTTGGGGGGACCGGGCTTTTGAGCAGTTCTTC.

In this sample, this clonotype turned up a few times. The chain recombines TRBV4-3 with TRBJ1-1, with 8 positions matching TRBD1. Germline lookup yields CDR1 LGHNA and CDR2 YSLEER. V lost 0 bases to trimming and J lost 6 bases; unmatched junction nucleotides: 9. The CDR3 spans 16 residues. Here the CDR3 DNA reads TGCGCCAGCAGCCAAGACCGTTATCTGACAGGGGCTGAAGCTTTCTTT. Amino acids: CASSQDRYLTGAEAFF.

In this sample, this clonotype turned up many times. The chain has TRBV7-2 and TRBJ2-3; TRBD2 matches at 10 bases. Germline V gene data show CDR1 as SGHTA and CDR2 as FQGNSA. With V trimmed by 5 bases and J by 2 bases, 4 bases remained unmatched. This CDR3 is 15 amino acids long. For the CDR3, the DNA is TGTGCCAGCAGCCAACTAGCGGGGACCACAGATACGCAGTATTTT. It encodes CASSQLAGTTDTQYF.

The genes are TRBV28 and TRBJ2-6; possibly TRBD1 for D (6 bases). The ends were cut back, 5 bases at V and 4 bases at J, with 18 bases in the middle. This CDR3 has 17 residues. From germline, CDR1 is MDHEN and CDR2 SYDVKM. The CDR3 bases are TGTGCCAGCAGTCAGGGGACCGGCGTTCCCGGGGCCAACGTCCTGACTTTC. Translation: CASSQGTGVPGANVLTF.

A few counts support this clonotype. This chain links TRBV19 with TRBJ2-1, with 7 bases aligning to TRBD2. This CDR3 contains 11 residues. The V segment lost 8 bases and the J segment 7 bases; nucleotides outside the gene matches: 2. Germline CDR1 LNHDA, CDR2 SQIVND (reference sequence). This CDR3 is CASYSGNEQFF. In DNA, the CDR3 is TGTGCCAGTTATAGCGGGAATGAGCAGTTCTTC.

About this clonotype: A much larger clone lies a single base off, so this may be a read error. The chain uses TRBV28 and TRBJ2-1; 8 bases are shared with TRBD2. Germline CDR1 is MDHEN and CDR2 is SYDVKM. CDR3 length equals 18 residues. CDR3 loop: CASSLSLLGTREYNEPFF. Written as DNA, the CDR3 is TGTGCCAGCAGTTTGAGCCTTTTGGGGACTAGAGAATACAATGAGCCGTTCTTC. The full variable domain, its missing parts supplied by reference TRBV28 and TRBJ2-1, is DVKVTQSSRYLVKRTGEKVFLECVQDMDHENMFWYRQDPGLGLRLIYFSYDVKMKEKGDIPEGYSVSREKKERFSLILESASTNQTSMYLCASSLSLLGTREYNEPFFGPGTRLTVL.

This clonotype has a handful of counts. The rearrangement joins TRBV9 to TRBJ1-1; no definite D call. Trimming stripped 4 bases from V and 1 base from J, with 20 bases between. The CDR3 runs 17 residues. CDR1 and CDR2 from the germline V gene are SGDLS and YYNGEE. CDR3 protein: CASSTSLAPFTNTEAFF. The CDR3 DNA sequence: TGTGCCAGCAGCACGTCTCTTGCCCCCTTTACGAACACTGAAGCTTTCTTT. The complete variable domain, with remaining parts taken from reference TRBV9 and TRBJ1-1, reads DSGVTQTPKHLITATGQRVTLRCSPRSGDLSVYWYQQSLDQGLQFLIQYYNGEERAKGNILERFSAQQFPDLHSELNLSSLELGDSALYFCASSTSLAPFTNTEAFFGQGTRLTVV.

This clonotype was recorded a few times. This chain joins TRBV7-6 and TRBJ2-5; 8 bases match TRBD1. The J segment lost 7 bases and the V segment lost 7 bases, leaving 14 bases of the junction unmatched. CDR1 and CDR2 from the germline V gene are SGHVS and FNYEAQ. The CDR3 loop spans 15 amino acids. The CDR3 DNA reads TGTGCCAGCACCCCCGCAGGGGGCTATTACGTGACCCAGTACTTC. Its translation: CASTPAGGYYVTQYF.

This clonotype was detected a few times. V is TRBV19 and J is TRBJ2-7, with 9 bases matching TRBD1. There are 14 residues in the CDR3. V shed 3 bases, J shed 3 bases, and the junction held 3 bases outside the gene matches. In germline, CDR1 is LNHDA, CDR2 SQIVND (reference sequence). The CDR3 here is CASSIGQGHYEQYF. For the CDR3, the DNA is TGTGCCAGTAGTATCGGACAGGGGCACTACGAGCAGTACTTC.

V usage is TRBV6-5 and J usage is TRBJ2-2, with D tentatively TRBD1 (6 bases). Germline values: CDR1 MNHEY, CDR2 SVGAGI. The CDR3 totals 17 residues. Trimming pared 4 bases from V and 0 bases from J, leaving 15 bases between. The CDR3 DNA follows: TGTGCCAGCAGTTTCACATCGGGACATACGAACACCGGGGAGCTGTTTTTT. Protein sequence: CASSFTSGHTNTGELFF.

This clonotype was detected only a few times. The chain combines TRBV4-2 with TRBJ1-2; D perhaps matches TRBD1 (5 bases). Trimming pared 1 base from V and 4 bases from J, leaving 13 bases between. Germline lookup yields CDR1 LGHNA and CDR2 YNFKEQ. The CDR3 length is 15 residues. CDR3 in DNA: TGTGCCAGCAGCCAAGCCAAGGGGCGAAGCTATGGCTACACCTTC. Amino acids: CASSQAKGRSYGYTF.

The chain uses TRBV5-1 and TRBJ2-7; D is ambiguous. V shed 2 bases and J shed 2 bases, with 14 bases lying between them. Germline V CDR1 and CDR2: SGHRS, YFSETQ. The CDR3 covers 15 residues. In nucleotides, the CDR3 is TGCGCCAGCAGCTTCGAGACACCAAGCACCTACGAGCAGTACTTC. Protein: CASSFETPSTYEQYF. The variable domain in full, with the rest retrieved from reference TRBV5-1 and TRBJ2-7, is KAGVTQTPRYLIKTRGQQVTLSCSPISGHRSVSWYQQTPGQGLQFLFEYFSETQRNKGNFPGRFSGRQFSNSRSEMNVSTLELGDSALYLCASSFETPSTYEQYFGPGTRLTVT.

This chain uses TRBV19 with TRBJ1-1; D remains ambiguous. The CDR3 is 13 residues long. V gave up 3 bases and J gave up 0 bases, with 5 bases separating them. Germline lookup yields CDR1 LNHDA and CDR2 SQIVND (reference sequence). The chain's CDR3 is CASSIMVNTEAFF. The CDR3 DNA follows: TGTGCCAGTAGTATTATGGTGAACACTGAAGCTTTCTTT.

This clonotype showed up many times. V gene TRBV10-3 combines with J gene TRBJ2-2, with 7 positions matching TRBD1. CDR1 is ENHRY and CDR2 is SYGVKD in the germline V gene. V lost 0 bases, J lost 5 bases, and 3 bases stayed unmatched. There are 15 residues in the CDR3. CDR3 DNA: TGTGCCATCAGTGAGTCCCAACAGGGGACCGGGGAGCTGTTTTTT. Translating it yields CAISESQQGTGELFF.

The genes are TRBV9 and TRBJ2-3; TRBD2 agrees at 12 bases. The CDR3 consists of 18 residues. CDR1 SGDLS and CDR2 YYNGEE come from the germline V gene. J was trimmed by 7 bases and V by 4 bases; bases with no gene match: 16. The CDR3 coding sequence is TGTGCCAGCAGCTCCGGCGGGGTTCTAGCGGGGGGGCCATATACGCAGTATTTT. It encodes CASSSGGVLAGGPYTQYF.

This clonotype was found a few times. The chain employs TRBV6-5 and TRBJ2-1, with a weak D call TRBD1 (7 bases). The CDR3 is 15 amino acids. Trimming stripped 0 bases from V and 3 bases from J, with 9 bases between. Germline CDR1 reads MNHEY; CDR2 reads SVGAGI. CDR3 sequence (DNA): TGTGCCAGCAGTTACTCGCAGGGGGGCTACAATGAGCAGTTCTTC. Translated: CASSYSQGGYNEQFF.

This clonotype was counted ten times or more. The chain couples TRBV10-3 to TRBJ2-3, with a weak D call TRBD1 (5 bases). Germline CDR1 and CDR2: ENHRY and SYGVKD. The CDR3 sequence is 16 residues long. Trimming took 0 bases from V and 7 from J, leaving 17 bases between them. The CDR3 region is CAISESRIAGYHTQYF. For the CDR3, the DNA is TGTGCCATCAGTGAGTCGCGGATCGCAGGGTATCATACGCAGTATTTT.

This clonotype was seen at least ten times. The chain joins TRBV4-3 to TRBJ2-2; no clear D. CDR3 length: 17 amino acids. Trimming removed 4 bases at V and 1 base at J, with 16 bases between. The V gene's germline CDR1 is LGHNA and CDR2 YSLEER. The CDR3 DNA follows: TGCGCCAGCAGCCCGTCCCGGAGCCACCTGAACACCGGGGAGCTGTTTTTT. Encoded protein: CASSPSRSHLNTGELFF.